This TCR beta chain was sequenced for a study of blood T cell repertoires in COVID-19. About the research overall: In each case, the material was cDNA or gDNA derived from T cells, B-cell-depleted T cells, or PBMCs.

This clone was seen only a few times. Original processing methods: From reference gene primer amplification, estimates of nucleated cell counts were derived. TCRdb's table, derived via immunoSEQ multiplex PCR, lists solely in-frame clones and lacks some. Clone size and the V and J calls come from that table; the DNA yielded D and trimming. Among about 190,000 clones listed, less than 80% were seen once. After removal of 3 bases from V and 4 bases from J, the junction contained 10 bases not matched to a gene. CDR1 SGHDT and CDR2 YYEEEE come from the germline V gene. The CDR3 runs to 16 residues. J is TRBJ1-1 and V is TRBV5-6, with 9 bases identical to TRBD1. The sequencing sample was made of peripheral blood. The sequence came from a middle-aged man who had recovered from COVID-19. Here the CDR3 DNA reads TGTGCCAGCAGCTCGGGACAGGGTCAATTCCGCACTGAAGCTTTCTTT. Protein product: CASSSGQGQFRTEAFF.